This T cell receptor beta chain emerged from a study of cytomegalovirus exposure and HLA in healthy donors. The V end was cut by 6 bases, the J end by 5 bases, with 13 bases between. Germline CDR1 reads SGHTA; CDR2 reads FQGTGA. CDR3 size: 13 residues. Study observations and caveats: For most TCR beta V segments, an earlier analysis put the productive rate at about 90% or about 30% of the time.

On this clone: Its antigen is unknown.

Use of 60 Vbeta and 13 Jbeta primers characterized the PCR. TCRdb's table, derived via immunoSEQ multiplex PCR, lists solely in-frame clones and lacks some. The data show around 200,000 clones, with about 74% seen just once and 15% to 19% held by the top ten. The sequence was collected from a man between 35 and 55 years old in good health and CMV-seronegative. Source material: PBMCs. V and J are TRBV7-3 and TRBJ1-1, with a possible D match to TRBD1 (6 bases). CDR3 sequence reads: CASSLQGGTEAFF. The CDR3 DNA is TGTGCCAGCAGTTTACAGGGAGGAACTGAAGCTTTCTTT.